The next 4 T cell receptor beta chains were all read from a single sample in a study of T cells in Graves' hyperthyroidism and ophthalmopathy (dated by TCRdb to between 2018 and 2021). Receptors were amplified or captured by multiplex PCR. Sequencer: Illumina HiSeq 2000. Amplification of TCR beta CDR3 regions was carried out from RNA transcripts. A first-round RT-PCR of the TCR CDR3 used the HTBI primer set with the Qiagen OneStep RT-PCR kit. TCRdb cleaned the public reads at Q25 with fastp, built clones with MiXCR and kept in-frame beta chains. Merged by CDR3 protein, the rows form single entries marked with the most common genes and DNA. This sample lists 600,000 to 700,000 distinct CDR3 sequences; over 12% were detected once. The ten biggest clones cover 4.3% of the sample. Sequencing was done on a sample of blood. These receptors originate from a woman in her 40s with Graves' ophthalmopathy.

This clonotype was counted ten times or more. This chain links TRBV28 with TRBJ1-3, with D uncertain. The CDR3 sequence is 14 residues long. CDR1 is MDHEN and CDR2 is SYDVKM in the germline V gene. The V and J ends lost 5 bases and 1 base respectively, with 9 bases between them. The CDR3 loop is CASSPPNSGNTIYF. The CDR3 DNA follows: TGTGCCAGCAGTCCCCCGAATTCTGGAAACACCATATATTTT. Combining the CDR3 with reference TRBV28 and TRBJ1-3 gives the whole variable domain DVKVTQSSRYLVKRTGEKVFLECVQDMDHENMFWYRQDPGLGLRLIYFSYDVKMKEKGDIPEGYSVSREKKERFSLILESASTNQTSMYLCASSPPNSGNTIYFGEGSWLTVV.

This clonotype was detected ten times or more. The chain combines TRBV6-5 with TRBJ1-2; tentative D call: TRBD1 (5 bases). V was shortened by 2 bases and J by 8 bases, with 15 bases between the two germline ends. Germline CDR1 is MNHEY and CDR2 is SVGAGI. This CDR3 has 14 residues. The CDR3 nucleotides are TGTGCCAGCAGTTACGGAACAGGAATCGGGGGCTACACCTTC. Translating it yields CASSYGTGIGGYTF.

This clonotype appeared many times. The chain is built from TRBV2 and TRBJ1-6, with a possible D match to TRBD1 (6 bases). The CDR3 covers 14 residues. The germline V and J ends were trimmed by 7 bases and 7 bases, with 14 bases remaining between them. Germline assignment: CDR1 SNHLY and CDR2 FYNNEI. As DNA, the CDR3 is TGTGCCAGCAATCAGGGGCTACTAAATTCACCCCTCCACTTT. This sequence encodes CASNQGLLNSPLHF.

This clonotype was found a few times. This chain uses TRBV5-1 with TRBJ2-7, with 7 bases aligning to TRBD1. Germline CDR1 reads SGHRS; CDR2 reads YFSETQ. The CDR3 has 16 amino acids. The J segment lost 0 bases and the V segment lost 0 bases, leaving 6 bases of the junction unmatched. CDR3 in DNA: TGCGCCAGCAGCTTGGCTCTCGGGACAGTCTCCTACGAGCAGTACTTC. This gives the protein CASSLALGTVSYEQYF. Combining the CDR3 with reference TRBV5-1 and TRBJ2-7 gives the whole variable domain KAGVTQTPRYLIKTRGQQVTLSCSPISGHRSVSWYQQTPGQGLQFLFEYFSETQRNKGNFPGRFSGRQFSNSRSEMNVSTLELGDSALYLCASSLALGTVSYEQYFGPGTRLTVT.